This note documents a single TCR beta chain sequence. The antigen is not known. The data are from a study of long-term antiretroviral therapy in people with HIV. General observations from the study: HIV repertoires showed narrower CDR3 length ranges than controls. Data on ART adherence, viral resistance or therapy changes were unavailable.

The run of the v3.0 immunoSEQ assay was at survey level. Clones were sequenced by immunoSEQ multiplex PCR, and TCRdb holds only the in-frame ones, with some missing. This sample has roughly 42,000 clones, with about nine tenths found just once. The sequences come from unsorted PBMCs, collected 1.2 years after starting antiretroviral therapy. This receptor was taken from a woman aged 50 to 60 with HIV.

The CDR3 sequence is CASSTGTVYGYTF. CDR3 sequence (DNA): TGTGCCAGTAGTACCGGGACGGTCTATGGCTACACCTTC. This chain joins TRBV19 and TRBJ1-2; weak D call: TRBD1 (5 bases). The CDR3 is 13 residues long. Germline-derived CDR1 and CDR2 are LNHDA and SQIVND (reference sequence). V was clipped by 4 bases and J by 4 bases, with 10 bases between them.